The rows below give T cell receptor beta chains drawn from one sample of a study of post-analysis software for immune sequencing data. TCRdb re-derived calls from the PCR reads in MiXCR, one entry per CDR3 protein. This sample has around 160,000 distinct CDR3 sequences, with around 36% found just once. Sequences were derived from blood, sampled after autologous hematopoietic stem cell transplantation. All receptors come from a girl aged 10 to 17 with multiple sclerosis. Each CDR3 is given with its conserved first and last residue. A D gene is named only where the DNA matches it firmly. Some rows mark clone size as missing; the rest say once, few, many or name a class of expanded clone.

>TRBV13|TRBD2|21|NA|TRBJ2-1
CASSLPFLAGPPMGPYNEQFF
TGTGCCAGCAGCCTCCCGTTCTTAGCGGGACCGCCGATGGGTCCCTACAATGAGCAGTTCTTC
>TRBV20-1|TRBD2|16|NA|TRBJ2-7
CSASGLADRGSYEQYF
TGCAGTGCTAGCGGACTAGCGGACCGAGGGTCCTACGAGCAGTACTTC
>TRBV6-1|NA|17|NA|TRBJ2-3
CASSEGKGSGPSDTQYF
TGTGCCAGCAGTGAAGGGAAGGGGAGCGGACCCTCCGATACGCAGTATTTT
>TRBV6-1|NA|13|once|TRBJ2-1
CASSGSENYEQFF
TGTGCCAGCAGTGGTAGCGAGAACTACGAGCAGTTCTTC
>TRBV20-1|TRBD1|14|NA|TRBJ1-6
CSAGAGGYDSPLHF
TGCAGTGCCGGGGCAGGGGGGTATGATTCACCCCTCCACTTT
>TRBV5-5|NA|18|NA|TRBJ1-1
CASSPYGFLQGERAEAFF
TGTGCCAGCAGCCCATACGGATTCCTTCAGGGCGAACGAGCTGAAGCTTTCTTT
>TRBV6-5|TRBD2|20|few|TRBJ2-1
CASSYSIGLREELSYNEQFF
TGTGCCAGCAGTTACTCGATAGGTTTGCGGGAGGAGCTCTCCTACAATGAGCAGTTCTTC
>TRBV12-3/TRBV12-4|TRBD1|12|few|TRBJ2-7
CASRTGRNEQYF
TGTGCCAGCCGGACAGGGAGGAACGAGCAGTACTTC
>TRBV15|NA|14|many|TRBJ1-4
CATSQGGFNEKLFF
TGTGCCACCAGCCAAGGGGGTTTCAATGAAAAACTGTTTTTT
>TRBV6-1|TRBD2|17|few|TRBJ2-1
CASSESLGGSSYNEQFF
TGTGCCAGCAGTGAATCGCTTGGCGGGAGTTCCTACAATGAGCAGTTCTTC
>TRBV12-3/TRBV12-4|NA|12|NA|TRBJ2-1
CASRRTFNEQFF
TGTGCCAGCCGGAGAACCTTCAATGAGCAGTTCTTC
>TRBV6-1|TRBD1|18|NA|TRBJ1-1
CASSERQGRRGANTEAFF
TGTGCCAGCAGTGAACGACAGGGAAGAAGAGGAGCGAACACTGAAGCTTTCTTT
>TRBV29-1|NA|13|NA|TRBJ1-1
CSVVGGANTEAFF
TGCAGCGTTGTAGGCGGGGCGAACACTGAAGCTTTCTTT